This T cell receptor (beta chain) emerged from a study of blood T cells in healthy people across ages. Ranging in age from roughly 6 to 95, the donors were healthy Caucasian individuals from Russia. Using a J-beta primer mix together with a sample-barcoded 5' primer, a second PCR was run for about 6 to 11 cycles. TCRdb fed the 5' RACE reads into MiXCR, producing one record per CDR3 protein. The profile shows fewer than 900,000 distinct CDR3 sequences, roughly 43% of them singletons. This CDR3 comprises 16 residues. The chain recombines TRBV21-1 with TRBJ2-7; TRBD1, as called in the table, went unchecked against the DNA. TRBV21-1 is termed a pseudogene. What was sequenced was blood. This receptor was obtained from a woman aged 55-69 years in good health. CDR3 sequence (DNA): TGTGCCAGCAGCAAAGAAGGGACAGTAGACTCCTACGAGCAGTACTTC. It translates to CASSKEGTVDSYEQYF.